This T cell receptor beta chain was identified during a study of graft-versus-host responses after intestinal transplantation. Per germline, CDR1 LNHDA and CDR2 SQIVND (reference sequence). V was trimmed by 3 bases and J by 2 bases, leaving 19 bases between them. CDR3 size: 17 residues. The assay was immunoSEQ multiplex PCR, and TCRdb's table has in-frame clones only and misses some. Counted here are roughly 110,000 clones, 87% occurring once; the ten biggest clones make up over 0.55%. Study outcomes and limitations: Some patients had graft-donor T cell macrochimerism, and their allografts showed high graft-versus-host to host-versus-graft clonal ratios. Early after transplant, HvG clones declined as circulating GvH clones peaked.

Of note for this clone: Its antigen is as yet unknown.

This TCR was recovered from a human donor who was the organ donor for an intestinal transplant. The chain is built from TRBV19 and TRBJ1-2; TRBD1 might be the D (5 bases). The sample in question was unstimulated CD4+ T cells sorted from spleen or lymph node cells, obtained before transplant. Here the CDR3 reads CASSIKGRIIANYGYTF. The DNA of the CDR3 is TGTGCCAGTAGTATCAAGGGACGCATTATTGCCAACTATGGCTACACCTTC.